This T cell receptor beta chain was identified during a study of cytomegalovirus exposure and HLA in healthy donors. Primers: 60 Vbeta forward and 13 Jbeta reverse. Sequencing was performed with immunoSEQ multiplex PCR; in TCRdb, only in-frame clones are kept and a portion is missing. The data show tens of thousands of clones, approximately 80% seen once. V gave up 6 bases and J gave up 11 bases, with 16 bases separating them. Looked up from germline, CDR1 is MNHNS and CDR2 is SASEGT. The CDR3 consists of 12 residues. This chain uses TRBV6-1 with TRBJ1-1; D is possibly TRBD1 (6 bases). The receptor comes from a woman under 40 in good health and CMV-seronegative. The sequencing input was PBMCs. The CDR3 region is CASRATGSRAFF. The CDR3 nucleotides read TGTGCCAGCAGAGCCACAGGGAGCAGGGCTTTCTTT.